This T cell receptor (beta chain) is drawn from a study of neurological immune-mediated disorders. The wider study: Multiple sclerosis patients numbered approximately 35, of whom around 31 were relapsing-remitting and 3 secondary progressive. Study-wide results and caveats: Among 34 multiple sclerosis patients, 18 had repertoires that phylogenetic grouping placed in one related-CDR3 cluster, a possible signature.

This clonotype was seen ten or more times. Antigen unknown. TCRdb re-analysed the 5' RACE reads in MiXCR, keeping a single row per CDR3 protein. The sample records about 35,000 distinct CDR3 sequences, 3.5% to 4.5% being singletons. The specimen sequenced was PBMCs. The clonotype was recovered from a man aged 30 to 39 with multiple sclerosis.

In DNA form, the CDR3 reads TGTGCCAGCAGCCCTCAGGGGGAGGGCTCCTACAATGAGCAGTTCTTC. It is translated as CASSPQGEGSYNEQFF. The chain employs TRBV11-3 and TRBJ2-1; D could derive from TRBD1 or TRBD2 (7 bases each). The ends were cut back, 5 bases at V and 0 bases at J, with 14 bases in the middle. The CDR3 has 16 amino acids. The germline CDR1 and CDR2 sequences are SGHNT and YENEEA.